The 30 T cell receptor beta chains presented below share a single source sample, sequenced in a study of CD8 T cells in Susac syndrome. Random hexamers were used to reverse transcribe about 0.5 to 1 ug of RNA. TCRdb used MiXCR to reprocess the immunoSEQ multiplex PCR reads, holding one entry per CDR3 protein. The sample includes approximately 200,000 distinct CDR3 sequences, approximately 96% of them seen just once. Material: CD4+ T cells from PBMCs. These receptors originate from a human donor with multiple sclerosis.

This chain joins TRBV19 and TRBJ2-3; TRBD2 aligns across 7 bases. The germline CDR1 and CDR2 sequences are LNHDA and SQIVND (reference sequence). This CDR3 region has 14 residues. The ends lost 3 bases at V and 4 bases at J; junction bases unmatched: 4. CDR3 protein: CASSIRTSSDTQYF. CDR3 DNA: TGTGCCAGTAGTATTAGGACTAGTTCAGATACGCAGTATTTT.

The chain carries TRBV20-1 and TRBJ2-7, with 7 bases matching TRBD1. The CDR3 spans 13 residues. Per the germline V gene, CDR1 is DFQATT and CDR2 is SNEGSKA (reference sequence). The V and J ends lost 3 bases and 2 bases, in that order; junction bases with no gene match: 4. CDR3 in DNA: TGCAGTGCTAGGGACAGGAGTACCTACGAGCAGTACTTC. Translating it yields CSARDRSTYEQYF.

The V gene is TRBV30, the J gene TRBJ2-3, with TRBD2 matching 12 bases. The CDR3 has 14 residues. Germline V gene lookup returns CDR1 GTSNPN and CDR2 SVGIG (reference sequence). V was clipped by 7 bases and J by 0 bases; unmatched bases: 2. In nucleotides, the CDR3 is TGTGCCTCAGGGACTAGCGGGAGCACAGATACGCAGTATTTT. The encoded protein is CASGTSGSTDTQYF.

V is TRBV12-3 or TRBV12-4 and J is TRBJ2-7; D may be TRBD1 (6 bases). Trimming left V 6 bases short and J 2 bases short, with 17 bases between. The CDR3 spans 15 residues. The CDR3 reads CASRGTGTLAYEQYF. DNA for the CDR3: TGTGCCAGCAGGGGGACCGGGACATTAGCCTACGAGCAGTACTTC.

V gene TRBV20-1 combines with J gene TRBJ2-1; D possibly corresponds to TRBD1 (5 bases). This CDR3 has 14 residues. Per germline, CDR1 DFQATT and CDR2 SNEGSKA (reference sequence). Trimming shortened V by 0 bases and J by 6 bases, and 12 bases separated the two germline ends. The CDR3 reads CSAREPGWANEQFF. The CDR3 nucleotides are TGCAGTGCTAGAGAACCAGGGTGGGCCAATGAGCAGTTCTTC.

The chain recombines TRBV29-1 with TRBJ2-1; D is uncertain. Germline CDR1 and CDR2: SQVTM and ANQGSEA. CDR3 size: 12 residues. V was trimmed by 7 bases and J by 10 bases, leaving 17 bases between them. CDR3 residues: CSAITTSQEQFF. The DNA for the CDR3 is TGCAGCGCGATAACCACATCCCAGGAGCAGTTCTTC.

J is TRBJ1-6 and V is TRBV18; 7 positions match TRBD1. The CDR3 consists of 14 residues. The V segment lost 3 bases and the J segment 8 bases; nucleotides outside the gene matches: 4. Germline V gene data show CDR1 as KGHSH and CDR2 as LQKENI. The chain's CDR3 is CASSPTDRDSPLHF. CDR3 in DNA: TGTGCCAGCTCACCCACCGACAGGGATTCACCCCTCCACTTT. Drawing the rest from reference TRBV18 and TRBJ1-6, the complete variable domain is NAGVMQNPRHLVRRRGQEARLRCSPMKGHSHVYWYRQLPEEGLKFMVYLQKENIIDESGMPKERFSAEFPKEGPSILRIQQVVRGDSAAYFCASSPTDRDSPLHFGNGTRLTVT.

The chain couples TRBV11-2 to TRBJ2-3, with a possible D match to TRBD2 (6 bases). Germline CDR1 SGHAT, CDR2 FQNNGV. The CDR3 extends over 15 amino acids. V lost 0 bases to trimming and J lost 1 base, with 8 bases between them. The CDR3 here is CASSLEGGGTDTQYF. CDR3 nucleotides: TGTGCCAGCAGCTTAGAGGGGGGTGGCACAGATACGCAGTATTTT.

V and J are TRBV29-1 and TRBJ1-5; TRBD1 might be the D (6 bases). Germline CDR1 SQVTM, CDR2 ANQGSEA. The CDR3 totals 14 residues. The germline V and J ends were trimmed by 6 bases and 0 bases, with 12 bases remaining between them. CDR3 protein: CSVGGQYSNQPQHF. The CDR3 nucleotides are TGCAGCGTAGGAGGACAGTATAGCAATCAGCCCCAGCATTTT.

This rearrangement joins TRBV7-9 to TRBJ2-1; the D is unclear. The CDR3 covers 15 residues. Trimming pared 5 bases from V and 4 bases from J, leaving 15 bases between. Germline assignment: CDR1 SEHNR and CDR2 FQNEAQ (reference sequence). Here the CDR3 reads CASSTHNDGYNEQFF. CDR3 DNA sequence: TGTGCCAGCAGCACGCACAATGACGGATACAATGAGCAGTTCTTC.

The chain recombines TRBV14 with TRBJ2-1; no definite D call. Trimming removed 4 bases at V and 9 bases at J, with 10 bases between. The CDR3 is 12 residues long. Per germline, CDR1 SGHDN and CDR2 FVKESK. CDR3 bases: TGTGCCAGCAGCCGCTTGAGTAGTGAGCAGTTCTTC. This encodes CASSRLSSEQFF.

This clonotype appeared a single time. In nucleotides, the CDR3 is TGTGCCAGTAGTCTCGGACTAGCCCGGGATGAGCAGTTCTTC. It translates to CASSLGLARDEQFF. The chain employs TRBV19 and TRBJ2-1, with TRBD2 identical over 8 bases. The CDR3 totals 14 residues. The J segment lost 8 bases and the V segment lost 5 bases, leaving 8 bases of the junction unmatched. Germline CDR1 is LNHDA and CDR2 is SQIVND (reference sequence).

The rearrangement joins TRBV7-2 to TRBJ1-5; D ambiguous. Trimming took off 2 bases at V and 2 bases at J, with 10 bases between the two ends. CDR3 size: 15 residues. The V gene's germline CDR1 is SGHTA and CDR2 FQGNSA. The CDR3 here is CASSLIGEGNQPQHF. For the CDR3, the DNA is TGTGCCAGCAGCTTAATTGGGGAGGGCAATCAGCCCCAGCATTTT.

The chain combines TRBV12-5 with TRBJ2-3; 7 bases align to TRBD2. Germline V lookup: CDR1 LGHNT, CDR2 FRNRAP. This CDR3 comprises 16 residues. The J segment lost 1 base and the V segment lost 5 bases, leaving 9 bases of the junction unmatched. CDR3 nucleotides: TGTGCTAGTGGTCCCAAGAGCGGGGTCGGCACAGATACGCAGTATTTT. It codes for CASGPKSGVGTDTQYF.

This clonotype was picked up one time. The rearrangement uses TRBV9 and TRBJ2-5; a weak D match, TRBD2 (7 bases). Germline values: CDR1 SGDLS, CDR2 YYNGEE. The length of the CDR3 is 15 residues. V lost 3 bases and J lost 7, with 19 bases in between. CDR3 sequence (DNA): TGTGCCAGCAGCGGCCGGGGCGGGGGCCGGGGGACCCAGTACTTC. Protein sequence: CASSGRGGGRGTQYF.

This clonotype was counted a few times. This sequence joins TRBV7-9 and TRBJ2-3; 9 nucleotides line up with TRBD1. With V trimmed by 5 bases and J by 0 bases, 3 bases remained unmatched. In germline, CDR1 is SEHNR, CDR2 FQNEAQ (reference sequence). The CDR3 has 15 amino acids. The CDR3 region is CASSRTGASTDTQYF. The CDR3 DNA sequence: TGTGCCAGCAGCCGGACAGGGGCAAGCACAGATACGCAGTATTTT.

This chain joins TRBV19 and TRBJ2-3, with 7 nucleotides matching TRBD1. The CDR3 length is 13 residues. Germline V gives CDR1 LNHDA, CDR2 SQIVND (reference sequence). With V trimmed by 7 bases and J by 5 bases, 6 bases remained unmatched. The CDR3 sequence: CASTDRVIDTQYF. Here the CDR3 DNA reads TGTGCCAGTACAGACAGGGTGATAGATACGCAGTATTTT.

The chain joins TRBV9 to TRBJ1-2, with TRBD1 as a possible D gene (6 bases). Germline V gene lookup returns CDR1 SGDLS and CDR2 YYNGEE. CDR3 length: 13 residues. The germline V and J ends were trimmed by 1 base and 7 bases, with 11 bases remaining between them. DNA for the CDR3: TGTGCCAGCAGCGTAACAGGGCATGGTGGCTACACCTTC. Residues: CASSVTGHGGYTF.

The chain recombines TRBV3-1 with TRBJ2-7, with 8 bases identical to TRBD1. V lost 4 bases and J lost 3; bases outside the gene matches: 8. Germline CDR1 is LGHDT and CDR2 is YNNKEL (reference sequence). The CDR3 spans 15 residues. Written as DNA, the CDR3 is TGTGCCAGCAGCCCTCTAAGACAGGGGAGCTACGAGCAGTACTTC. Translating gives CASSPLRQGSYEQYF.

This chain joins TRBV20-1 and TRBJ2-7; the match to TRBD1 covers 9 bases. From germline, CDR1 is DFQATT and CDR2 SNEGSKA (reference sequence). CDR3 length: 11 amino acids. Trimming cost V 6 bases and J 7 bases; bases outside gene matches: 4. The chain's CDR3 is CSATGTGEQYF. The CDR3, as DNA: TGCAGTGCGACCGGGACAGGGGAGCAGTACTTC.

The chain has TRBV2 and TRBJ1-1; D remains unclear. V dropped 6 bases and J dropped 0 bases, with 5 bases sitting between them. The germline V gene has CDR1 SNHLY and CDR2 FYNNEI. CDR3 size: 12 residues. CDR3 DNA: TGTGCCAGCAGGTCCCTGAACACTGAAGCTTTCTTT. This codes for CASRSLNTEAFF.

The table lists this clonotype with a count of one. The gene calls are TRBV20-1 and TRBJ1-1; D ambiguous. Trimming took off 0 bases at V and 6 bases at J, with 14 bases between the two ends. CDR1 is DFQATT, CDR2 SNEGSKA, per germline (reference sequence). The CDR3 sequence is 14 residues long. In DNA form, the CDR3 reads TGCAGTGCTAGAGATTTTAGGGTGGAGGCTGAAGCTTTCTTT. Translating gives CSARDFRVEAEAFF.

V is TRBV20-1 and J is TRBJ1-1, with TRBD1 identical over 10 bases. The germline V gene encodes CDR1 DFQATT and CDR2 SNEGSKA (reference sequence). After removal of 5 bases from V and 6 bases from J, the junction contained 9 bases not matched to a gene. This CDR3 is built from 14 residues. CDR3 sequence: CSAFSPGTGAEAFF. CDR3 DNA sequence: TGCAGTGCTTTTAGTCCCGGGACAGGGGCTGAAGCTTTCTTT.

The chain carries TRBV12-3 or TRBV12-4 and TRBJ2-1; D not resolved. Trimming removed 6 bases at V and 0 bases at J, with 9 bases between. The CDR3 consists of 14 residues. The CDR3 region has the DNA TGTGCCAGCAGCGACCGAACCTCCTACAATGAGCAGTTCTTC. It specifies CASSDRTSYNEQFF.

The chain carries TRBV7-2 and TRBJ2-3; maybe TRBD2 (5 bases). The CDR3 covers 15 residues. The germline gives CDR1 SGHTA, CDR2 FQGNSA. Trimming pared 4 bases from V and 2 bases from J, leaving 13 bases between. The CDR3 region is CASSSDLPSTDTQYF. CDR3 DNA sequence: TGTGCCAGCAGCTCGGACTTGCCCTCCACAGATACGCAGTATTTT. The variable domain in full, completed from reference TRBV7-2 and TRBJ2-3, reads GAGVSQSPSNKVTEKGKDVELRCDPISGHTALYWYRQSLGQGLEFLIYFQGNSAPDKSGLPSDRFSAERTGGSVSTLTIQRTQQEDSAVYLCASSSDLPSTDTQYFGPGTRLTVL.

This clonotype has just one count. V and J are TRBV3-1 and TRBJ2-5; 9 bases agree with TRBD1. The CDR3 length is 14 residues. Germline CDR1 is LGHDT and CDR2 is YNNKEL (reference sequence). J gave up 5 bases and V 7 bases, and 8 bases lay outside the gene matches. The CDR3 DNA is TGTGCCAGCACTTTACAGGGGGCAATGGAGACCCAGTACTTC. Amino acids: CASTLQGAMETQYF.

The rearrangement joins TRBV20-1 to TRBJ1-6; D is possibly TRBD1 (6 bases). The V gene lost 5 bases and the J gene lost 4 bases, with 9 bases spanning the gap. CDR3 length equals 13 residues. Germline V CDR1 and CDR2: DFQATT, SNEGSKA (reference sequence). The CDR3 is CSAYRAYNSPLHF. The CDR3 DNA sequence: TGCAGTGCTTACAGGGCGTATAATTCACCCCTCCACTTT.

The rearrangement uses TRBV7-9 and TRBJ2-7; TRBD1 matches 7 bases. The CDR3 spans 14 residues. The trim removed 6 bases at V and 1 base at J, leaving 6 bases unmatched. CDR1 and CDR2 from the germline V gene are SEHNR and FQNEAQ (reference sequence). CDR3 in DNA: TGTGCCAGCAGTCAGGGGGTAGGATCCTACGAGCAGTACTTC. Translating gives CASSQGVGSYEQYF.

The CDR3 here is CSAQGGDTQYF. The CDR3 nucleotides read TGCAGCGCCCAAGGAGGCGATACGCAGTATTTT. This rearrangement joins TRBV29-1 to TRBJ2-3; weak D call: TRBD2 (5 bases). The V end was cut by 7 bases, the J end by 6 bases, with 11 bases between. This CDR3 region has 11 residues. Germline CDR1 and CDR2: SQVTM and ANQGSEA.

The J gene is TRBJ1-1, the V gene TRBV10-3; D ambiguous. With 1 base removed from V and 6 bases from J, the gap between germline ends came to 6 bases. The CDR3 has 12 residues. In germline, CDR1 is ENHRY, CDR2 SYGVKD. CDR3 loop: CAISEFGAEAFF. The CDR3 nucleotides read TGTGCCATCAGTGAGTTTGGGGCTGAAGCTTTCTTT.